Below are 23 T cell receptor beta chains sequenced from a single sample in a study of blood T cell repertoires in COVID-19. Sequencing used immunoSEQ multiplex PCR; TCRdb keeps in-frame clones, though not all of them. The table lists 180,000 or so clones, about 80% of them singletons. The sequencing input was PBMCs or T cells enriched from blood (not recorded which). The receptors come from a man in his sixties who had been exposed to COVID-19.

The rearrangement joins TRBV5-1 to TRBJ1-6, with D perhaps matching TRBD1 (5 bases). The V gene lost 0 bases and the J gene lost 7 bases, with 11 bases spanning the gap. Germline values: CDR1 SGHRS, CDR2 YFSETQ. The CDR3 sequence is 15 residues long. DNA for the CDR3: TGCGCCAGCAGCTTGGAGGGCAGGGAAAATTCACCCCTCCACTTT. Protein: CASSLEGRENSPLHF.

The chain recombines TRBV19 with TRBJ2-4; D may be TRBD2 (5 bases). V dropped 10 bases and J dropped 3 bases, with 19 bases sitting between them. Looked up from germline, CDR1 is LNHDA and CDR2 is SQIVND (reference sequence). CDR3 length: 15 amino acids. For the CDR3, the DNA is TGTGCCACCTCATTCCACGAGGGAGTCAAAAACATTCAGTACTTC. Protein product: CATSFHEGVKNIQYF. Variable domain in full (rest from reference TRBV19 and TRBJ2-4): DGGITQSPKYLFRKEGQNVTLSCEQNLNHDAMYWYRQDPGQGLRLIYYSQIVNDFQKGDIAEGYSVSREKKESFPLTVTSAQKNPTAFYLCATSFHEGVKNIQYFGAGTRLSVL.

The V gene is TRBV5-1, the J gene TRBJ1-1; D gene unclear. V was cut by 4 bases and J by 3 bases, with 13 bases left in between. This CDR3 has 14 amino acids. Germline V lookup: CDR1 SGHRS, CDR2 YFSETQ. CDR3 in DNA: TGCGCCAGCAGCCCCGGGCCGCGGGACACTGAAGCTTTCTTT. Encoded protein: CASSPGPRDTEAFF.

The J gene is TRBJ1-1, the V gene TRBV5-6, with D perhaps matching TRBD1 (5 bases). Germline values: CDR1 SGHDT, CDR2 YYEEEE. Trimming took off 2 bases at V and 5 bases at J, with 10 bases between the two ends. The CDR3 spans 13 residues. In nucleotides, the CDR3 is TGTGCCAGCAGCTTCCAGGGAGGGACTGAAGCTTTCTTT. Protein: CASSFQGGTEAFF.

The CDR3 coding sequence is TGCGCCAGCAGCGGGGGAACTGAAGCTTTCTTT. As protein: CASSGGTEAFF. The chain uses TRBV10-2 and TRBJ1-1; tentative D call: TRBD1 (5 bases). The CDR3 loop spans 11 amino acids. In germline, CDR1 is WSHSY, CDR2 SAAADI. V lost 6 bases and J 5 bases, leaving 7 bases between the germline ends.

Turning to this clone: A junction boundary mismatches the germline segment, possibly from a read error. The chain combines TRBV7-2 with TRBJ2-7; D is ambiguous. Germline V gene sequence: CDR1 SGHTA, CDR2 FQGNSA. The CDR3 has 12 amino acids. For the CDR3, the DNA is TGTGCCAGCAGCGAGCCCTCCAACGAGCAGTACTTC. Amino acids: CASSEPSNEQYF.

The gene calls are TRBV4-1 and TRBJ2-3; a possible D gene is TRBD2 (6 bases). The CDR3 spans 17 residues. Per germline, CDR1 MGHRA and CDR2 YSYEKL. V was trimmed by 0 bases and J by 2 bases, leaving 15 bases between them. The CDR3 DNA sequence: TGCGCCAGCAGCCAAGATCGGACGGGAGCGGTCACAGATACGCAGTATTTT. It specifies CASSQDRTGAVTDTQYF.

The chain recombines TRBV19 with TRBJ2-4; 7 nucleotides agree with TRBD2. Germline CDR1 is LNHDA and CDR2 is SQIVND (reference sequence). The V gene end was trimmed by 6 bases and the J gene end by 2 bases; junction bases not matched to a gene: 1. The CDR3 contains 13 residues. CDR3 in DNA: TGTGCCAGTAGCGGGGGGACCAAAAACATTCAGTACTTC. Amino acid sequence: CASSGGTKNIQYF.

The chain has TRBV9 and TRBJ1-2; D ambiguous. Between the trimmed V and J ends, which lost 0 bases and 4 bases, there was a span of 13 bases. The CDR3 runs 15 residues. Per the germline V gene, CDR1 is SGDLS and CDR2 is YYNGEE. The CDR3 protein is CASSVEGSRGYGYTF. In DNA form, the CDR3 reads TGTGCCAGCAGCGTAGAGGGCAGCCGGGGCTATGGCTACACCTTC.

This clone was seen only once. V and J are TRBV7-2 and TRBJ1-5; 11 bases map to TRBD1. The CDR3 length is 14 residues. The trim removed 6 bases at V and 6 bases at J, leaving 4 bases unmatched. Germline values: CDR1 SGHTA, CDR2 FQGNSA. The CDR3 sequence is CASRGTGGGQPQHF. CDR3 nucleotides: TGTGCCAGCAGAGGGACAGGGGGAGGTCAGCCCCAGCATTTT.

The chain combines TRBV27 with TRBJ2-7; D not certain. This CDR3 contains 14 residues. V lost 5 bases and J lost 2, with 13 bases in between. The germline CDR1 and CDR2 sequences are MNHEY and SMNVEV (reference sequence). CDR3 in DNA: TGTGCCAGCAGTCCGCTACAGAGTCCCTACGAGCAGTACTTC. Translated: CASSPLQSPYEQYF.

This clone was recorded a few times. CDR3 region: CASSLRDTNEQFF. As DNA, the CDR3 is TGTGCCAGCAGTCTCCGGGACACCAATGAGCAGTTCTTC. The chain combines TRBV28 with TRBJ2-1, with D possibly being TRBD1 (6 bases). The CDR3 extends over 13 amino acids. Trimming stripped 5 bases from V and 6 bases from J, with 11 bases between. Per the germline V gene, CDR1 is MDHEN and CDR2 is SYDVKM.

The gene calls are TRBV7-3 and TRBJ1-5; 10 bases are shared with TRBD1. The V gene's germline CDR1 is SGHTA and CDR2 FQGTGA. This CDR3 contains 13 residues. Losses at the gene ends were 4 bases for V and 7 bases for J; bases not matched to a gene: 1. This CDR3 reads CASSWTGGQPQHF. In DNA, the CDR3 is TGTGCCAGCAGCTGGACAGGGGGGCAGCCCCAGCATTTT.

The V call is TRBV7-3, the J call TRBJ2-3; weak D call: TRBD2 (5 bases). V was cut by 5 bases and J by 2 bases, with 14 bases left in between. CDR1 and CDR2 from the germline V gene are SGHTA and FQGTGA. This CDR3 is built from 15 residues. The CDR3 DNA follows: TGTGCCAGCAGCGAAACTGGAGGAACCACAGATACGCAGTATTTT. Translated: CASSETGGTTDTQYF.

V and J are TRBV7-2 and TRBJ1-2; tentative D call: TRBD1 (5 bases). Trimming shortened V by 5 bases and J by 5 bases, and 12 bases separated the two germline ends. Germline CDR1 is SGHTA and CDR2 is FQGNSA. The CDR3 has 13 residues. CDR3: CASSLTSGYGYTF. CDR3 nucleotides: TGTGCCAGCAGCCTCACATCAGGGTATGGCTACACCTTC. The variable domain in full, completed from reference TRBV7-2 and TRBJ1-2, reads GAGVSQSPSNKVTEKGKDVELRCDPISGHTALYWYRQSLGQGLEFLIYFQGNSAPDKSGLPSDRFSAERTGGSVSTLTIQRTQQEDSAVYLCASSLTSGYGYTFGSGTRLTVV.

The chain combines TRBV30 with TRBJ2-5; 9 bases map to TRBD1. CDR3 length: 12 amino acids. Germline-derived CDR1 and CDR2 are GTSNPN and SVGIG (reference sequence). V shed 3 bases and J 4 bases; nucleotides not matched to a gene: 0. This chain's CDR3 is CAWRTGGETQYF. In DNA, the CDR3 is TGTGCCTGGAGGACAGGGGGAGAGACCCAGTACTTC.

The chain recombines TRBV18 with TRBJ2-1, with D possibly matching TRBD1 (6 bases). This CDR3 contains 16 residues. Per germline, CDR1 KGHSH and CDR2 LQKENI. V lost 4 bases and J lost 3, with 16 bases in between. The CDR3 protein is CASSHIAGEFYNEQFF. The DNA for the CDR3 is TGTGCCAGCTCACATATAGCAGGGGAATTCTACAATGAGCAGTTCTTC.

Of note for this clone: Mismatch with germline at one junction end may stem from a read error. The chain is built from TRBV7-9 and TRBJ1-4, with D maybe TRBD1 (6 bases). The CDR3 loop spans 12 amino acids. Germline assignment: CDR1 SEHNR and CDR2 FQNEAQ (reference sequence). For the CDR3, the DNA is TGTGCCAGCAGCTTTTCGGGACAAAAGCTGTTTTTT. It yields the protein CASSFSGQKLFF.

This clone has more than one count but fewer than ten. The rearrangement uses TRBV5-1 and TRBJ2-3; 7 bases fit TRBD2. The V and J ends lost 2 bases and 6 bases, in that order; junction bases with no gene match: 6. This CDR3 is 14 amino acids long. The germline gives CDR1 SGHRS, CDR2 YFSETQ. CDR3 coding DNA: TGCGCCAGCAGCTTCGCTAGCGGAGTGGATACGCAGTATTTT. Its protein is CASSFASGVDTQYF.

This chain uses TRBV28 with TRBJ1-5, with D possibly matching TRBD1 (5 bases). This CDR3 is built from 17 residues. V shed 7 bases and J shed 0 bases, with 19 bases lying between them. In germline, CDR1 is MDHEN, CDR2 SYDVKM. CDR3 in DNA: TGTGCCAGCAAACTTTTTCGAAACACAGGTAGCAATCAGCCCCAGCATTTT. Protein: CASKLFRNTGSNQPQHF.

The chain carries TRBV11-2 and TRBJ1-5, with 8 bases fitting TRBD1. Germline lookup yields CDR1 SGHAT and CDR2 FQNNGV. CDR3 length: 15 amino acids. V dropped 3 bases and J dropped 1; count of bases not matched to a gene: 2. For the CDR3, the DNA is TGTGCCAGCAGCTTCCAGGGGGCAAGCAATCAGCCCCAGCATTTT. Translated: CASSFQGASNQPQHF.

This chain connects TRBV9 to TRBJ2-7; 8 bases fit TRBD2. After removal of 0 bases from V and 7 bases from J, the junction contained 6 bases not matched to a gene. Germline V CDR1 and CDR2: SGDLS, YYNGEE. The CDR3 totals 14 residues. The CDR3 DNA is TGTGCCAGCAGCGTAGGTGCGGGAGGAAAGGAGCAGTACTTC. Translation gives CASSVGAGGKEQYF.

J is TRBJ1-6 and V is TRBV18; 10 bases map to TRBD1. Per the germline V gene, CDR1 is KGHSH and CDR2 is LQKENI. V dropped 1 base and J dropped 8; count of bases not matched to a gene: 8. The CDR3 covers 17 residues. As DNA, the CDR3 is TGTGCCAGCTCACCACTTAGACAGGGGGCGGCGGATTCACCCCTCCACTTT. Residues: CASSPLRQGAADSPLHF.